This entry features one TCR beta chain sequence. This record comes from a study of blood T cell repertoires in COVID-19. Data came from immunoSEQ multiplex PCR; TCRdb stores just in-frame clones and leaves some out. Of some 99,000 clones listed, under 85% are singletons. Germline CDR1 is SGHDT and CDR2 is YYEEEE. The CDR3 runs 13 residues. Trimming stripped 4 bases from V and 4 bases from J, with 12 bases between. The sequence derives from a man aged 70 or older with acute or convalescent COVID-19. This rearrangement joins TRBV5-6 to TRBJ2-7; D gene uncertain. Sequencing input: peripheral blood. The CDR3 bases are TGTGCCAGCAGCCCCGGGTCACCTTACGAGCAGTACTTC. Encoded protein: CASSPGSPYEQYF.